These 20 T cell receptor beta chains were sequenced from one sample in a study of blood T cell repertoires in COVID-19. This table comes from immunoSEQ multiplex PCR, and its TCRdb copy is limited to in-frame clones, with some not included. The profile covers some 83,000 clones, with approximately 87% appearing a single time and about 15% taken by the ten largest. Sequencing was performed on peripheral blood. The origin of the receptors is an older man in a cohort sampled during active COVID-19.

The chain is built from TRBV9 and TRBJ2-7; D unresolved. V was pared by 4 bases and J by 2 bases, with 13 bases between. Looked up from germline, CDR1 is SGDLS and CDR2 is YYNGEE. This CDR3 contains 14 residues. CDR3 sequence: CASSPRPAAYEQYF. CDR3 coding DNA: TGTGCCAGCAGCCCTCGACCCGCGGCCTACGAGCAGTACTTC.

This chain links TRBV7-2 with TRBJ2-1; D is ambiguous. The CDR3 loop spans 13 amino acids. Deletions cut 1 base from V and 7 bases from J, with 8 bases between. Germline assignment: CDR1 SGHTA and CDR2 FQGNSA. For the CDR3, the DNA is TGTGCCAGCAGCTTAGAGGCGGCGAATGAGCAGTTCTTC. Protein: CASSLEAANEQFF.

The rearrangement links TRBV6-6 to TRBJ2-3; 8 bases are shared with TRBD2. Germline V gene sequence: CDR1 MNHNY, CDR2 SVGAGI (reference sequence). This CDR3 has 14 amino acids. The junction had 10 bases not matched to a gene; V was cut back by 10 bases and J by 4 bases. As DNA, the CDR3 is TGTGCCACCTCCCGGGGGGGCGGAGCAGATACGCAGTATTTT. Its translation: CATSRGGGADTQYF.

The V call is TRBV11-2, the J call TRBJ2-1; TRBD2 aligns across 9 bases. Per germline, CDR1 SGHAT and CDR2 FQNNGV. The CDR3 contains 15 residues. Trimming at V came to 1 base and at J to 2 bases, leaving 0 bases not matched to a gene. Written as DNA, the CDR3 is TGTGCCAGCAGCTTAGGCGGGGGGGCCTACAATGAGCAGTTCTTC. Protein product: CASSLGGGAYNEQFF. The whole variable domain, filled in from reference TRBV11-2 and TRBJ2-1, reads EAGVAQSPRYKIIEKRQSVAFWCNPISGHATLYWYQQILGQGPKLLIQFQNNGVVDDSQLPKDRFSAERLKGVDSTLKIQPAKLEDSAVYLCASSLGGGAYNEQFFGPGTRLTVL.

V is TRBV18 and J is TRBJ1-5; D gene uncertain. The V gene's germline CDR1 is KGHSH and CDR2 LQKENI. The length of the CDR3 is 15 residues. V lost 2 bases, J lost 1 base, and 9 bases lay in between. The CDR3 sequence is CASSPGRPSNQPQHF. In nucleotides, the CDR3 is TGTGCCAGCTCACCAGGCAGGCCGAGCAATCAGCCCCAGCATTTT.

V and J are TRBV2 and TRBJ2-2, with a possible D match to TRBD2 (5 bases). Germline V gene data show CDR1 as SNHLY and CDR2 as FYNNEI. V gave up 7 bases and J gave up 0 bases, with 9 bases separating them. The CDR3 totals 14 residues. Written as DNA, the CDR3 is TGTGCCAGCACCGGACTCGCGAACACCGGGGAGCTGTTTTTT. Protein: CASTGLANTGELFF. Full variable domain (remainder filled in from reference TRBV2 and TRBJ2-2): EPEVTQTPSHQVTQMGQEVILRCVPISNHLYFYWYRQILGQKVEFLVSFYNNEISEKSEIFDDQFSVERPDGSNFTLKIRSTKLEDSAMYFCASTGLANTGELFFGEGSRLTVL.

The genes are TRBV19 and TRBJ1-2, with unresolved D. This CDR3 has 13 residues. CDR1 and CDR2 from the germline V gene are LNHDA and SQIVND (reference sequence). The V gene lost 4 bases and the J gene lost 6 bases, with 12 bases spanning the gap. CDR3 loop: CASSTEGGDGYTF. DNA for the CDR3: TGTGCCAGTAGTACCGAGGGTGGGGATGGCTACACCTTC.

The chain links TRBV28 to TRBJ1-5, with D tentatively TRBD1 (6 bases). Trimming stripped 6 bases from V and 1 base from J, with 13 bases between. This CDR3 spans 15 amino acids. CDR1 is MDHEN, CDR2 SYDVKM, per germline. The CDR3 sequence is CASSTTGLSNQPQHF. CDR3 sequence (DNA): TGTGCCAGCAGCACGACAGGACTGAGCAATCAGCCCCAGCATTTT.

V gene TRBV2 combines with J gene TRBJ1-1; D not certain. This CDR3 has 15 residues. Germline CDR1 reads SNHLY; CDR2 reads FYNNEI. The ends were cut back, 4 bases at V and 3 bases at J, with 15 bases in the middle. DNA for the CDR3: TGTGCCAGCAGTGTTCTCCCACAGAAAGACACTGAAGCTTTCTTT. It encodes CASSVLPQKDTEAFF.

The J gene is TRBJ2-1, the V gene TRBV7-2; no firm D call. The V end lost 7 bases, the J end lost 6 bases, and 10 bases lay between the germline ends. Looked up from germline, CDR1 is SGHTA and CDR2 is FQGNSA. This CDR3 has 12 residues. The CDR3 nucleotides read TGTGCCAGCACCAAAGCCCTCAATGAGCAGTTCTTC. It specifies CASTKALNEQFF.

The genes are TRBV18 and TRBJ2-5, with a possible D match to TRBD2 (6 bases). The CDR3 runs to 13 residues. V dropped 5 bases and J dropped 3 bases, with 10 bases sitting between them. CDR1 is KGHSH, CDR2 LQKENI, per germline. CDR3 nucleotides: TGTGCCAGCTCAGTTGGGGGGAAAGAGACCCAGTACTTC. Its translation is CASSVGGKETQYF.

This chain connects TRBV9 to TRBJ2-3, with D tentatively TRBD2 (5 bases). Germline V CDR1 and CDR2: SGDLS, YYNGEE. This CDR3 spans 14 amino acids. V was cut by 3 bases and J by 2 bases, with 10 bases left in between. The CDR3 sequence: CASSGLANTDTQYF. Written as DNA, the CDR3 is TGTGCCAGCAGCGGGCTAGCTAACACAGATACGCAGTATTTT. The full variable domain, its missing parts supplied by reference TRBV9 and TRBJ2-3, is DSGVTQTPKHLITATGQRVTLRCSPRSGDLSVYWYQQSLDQGLQFLIQYYNGEERAKGNILERFSAQQFPDLHSELNLSSLELGDSALYFCASSGLANTDTQYFGPGTRLTVL.

The V call is TRBV2, the J call TRBJ1-6, with 7 bases aligning to TRBD1. This CDR3 has 12 residues. V shed 8 bases and J 7 bases; nucleotides not matched to a gene: 2. Germline V gives CDR1 SNHLY, CDR2 FYNNEI. CDR3 region: CASGQENSPLHF. The DNA of the CDR3 is TGTGCCAGCGGACAGGAGAATTCACCCCTCCACTTT.

The chain joins TRBV2 to TRBJ2-3; possibly TRBD2 for D (6 bases). The CDR3 runs to 16 residues. V was cut by 6 bases and J by 5 bases, with 21 bases left in between. The germline V gene has CDR1 SNHLY and CDR2 FYNNEI. DNA of the CDR3: TGTGCCAGCAGAAGGACCGGGACTCTTCTTAGAGATACGCAGTATTTT. Translation: CASRRTGTLLRDTQYF.

This rearrangement joins TRBV5-1 to TRBJ1-2; the D gene is possibly TRBD1 (5 bases). Trimming took off 4 bases at V and 2 bases at J, with 9 bases between the two ends. This CDR3 comprises 13 residues. Germline loops: CDR1 SGHRS, CDR2 YFSETQ. In nucleotides, the CDR3 is TGCGCCAGCAGCGCGGGACTCAACTATGGCTACACCTTC. It codes for CASSAGLNYGYTF.

The V call is TRBV3-1 (or the pseudogene TRBV3-2), the J call TRBJ2-5, with D possibly TRBD2 on 5 matching bases. This CDR3 is 14 amino acids long. Germline V gene sequence: CDR1 LGHDT, CDR2 YNNKEL (reference sequence). Trimming cost V 5 bases and J 7 bases, with 17 bases left between them. This chain's CDR3 is CASSSGPRAATQYF. The CDR3 nucleotides read TGTGCCAGCAGCTCCGGACCCAGAGCGGCGACCCAGTACTTC.

The J gene is TRBJ2-3, the V gene TRBV11-2, with TRBD2 identical over 8 bases. Germline values: CDR1 SGHAT, CDR2 FQNNGV. Germline trimming cut 2 bases from V and 4 bases from J; bases unmatched to any gene: 5. CDR3 size: 15 residues. The chain's CDR3 is CASSLRSGVADTQYF. For the CDR3, the DNA is TGTGCCAGCAGCTTACGTAGCGGGGTAGCAGATACGCAGTATTTT.

This rearrangement joins TRBV10-3 to TRBJ2-3; TRBD2 aligns across 12 bases. Looked up from germline, CDR1 is ENHRY and CDR2 is SYGVKD. The CDR3 spans 17 residues. V lost 6 bases to trimming and J lost 1 base; unmatched junction nucleotides: 8. The CDR3 is CAIRGRTSGDRTDTQYF. CDR3 nucleotides: TGTGCCATCAGGGGAAGGACTAGCGGGGACCGCACAGATACGCAGTATTTT.

The J gene is TRBJ2-2, the V gene TRBV6-5; D is uncertain. The CDR3 has 13 amino acids. From germline, CDR1 is MNHEY and CDR2 SVGAGI. Trimming stripped 8 bases from V and 0 bases from J, with 7 bases between. This CDR3 reads CASGHTNTGELFF. The DNA of the CDR3 is TGTGCCAGCGGGCACACGAACACCGGGGAGCTGTTTTTT.

The gene calls are TRBV7-3 and TRBJ2-1; unclear D gene. CDR1 and CDR2 (germline): SGHTA, FQGTGA. The CDR3 spans 12 residues. Trimming took 4 bases from V and 7 from J, leaving 8 bases between them. DNA of the CDR3: TGTGCCAGCAGCTCTGGCTTGAATGAGCAGTTCTTC. Encoded protein: CASSSGLNEQFF.